This entry concerns a single T cell receptor beta chain. What it binds is unknown. This sample stems from a study of OX40 agonist ivuxolimab in advanced cancers. At the level of the study: An agonistic human IgG2 monoclonal antibody against OX40 (CD134) was given.

Germline V lookup: CDR1 KGHSH, CDR2 LQKENI. The CDR3 loop spans 16 amino acids. With 4 bases clipped from V and 1 base from J, the junction kept 2 bases outside the gene matches. Generated by immunoSEQ multiplex PCR, the TCRdb table keeps only in-frame clones and is missing some. Of about 100,000 clones detected, approximately 90% appear once; the ten largest clones hold 0.5% to 0.8%. Study-wide results and caveats: Relatively little clonal expansion, among the lowest observed, appeared in partial responders at 0.1-3.0 mg/kg. Clonal expansion was seen in CD4+ and CD8+ blood T cells by week 6 at 0.1 to 3.0 mg/kg.

The genes are TRBV18 and TRBJ1-6; 9 nucleotides align to TRBD1. Sequenced here: CD4+ or CD8+ T cells sorted from blood, sampled in a trial of the OX40 agonist ivuxolimab. The sequence was collected from an adult with an advanced solid tumor such as melanoma, head and neck, liver or kidney cancer. CDR3 nucleotides: TGTGCCAGCTCACAAGACAGGGGGTCCTATAATTCACCCCTCCACTTT. Its translation is CASSQDRGSYNSPLHF.